The 22 T cell receptor beta chains below come from one sample, sequenced in a study of blood T cell repertoires in COVID-19. Sequenced by immunoSEQ multiplex PCR; TCRdb stores in-frame clones only, minus some. The sample lists roughly 180,000 clones, 75% to 90% occurring once. Input material: PBMCs or T cells enriched from blood (not recorded which). These receptors were obtained from a woman aged 45-59 years who had recovered from COVID-19.

There are a few counts of this clone. The rearrangement uses TRBV13 and TRBJ2-1, with TRBD1 as a possible D gene (6 bases). The V end was cut by 5 bases, the J end by 6 bases, with 14 bases between. CDR1 is PRHDT and CDR2 is FYEKMQ in the germline V gene (reference sequence). CDR3 size: 14 residues. The CDR3 here is CASSIRGRGNEQFF. In DNA, the CDR3 is TGTGCCAGCAGCATTAGAGGCAGGGGCAATGAGCAGTTCTTC.

V usage is TRBV29-1 and J usage is TRBJ1-2; TRBD1 is a possible D gene (5 bases). Germline CDR1 is SQVTM and CDR2 is ANQGSEA. The length of the CDR3 is 12 residues. Trimming removed 3 bases from V and 0 bases from J, with 5 bases in between. In DNA form, the CDR3 reads TGCAGCGTTGAGGGGCCTAACTATGGCTACACCTTC. Its translation: CSVEGPNYGYTF.

The rearrangement links TRBV5-6 to TRBJ2-5; D might be TRBD1 (5 bases). The CDR3 runs 15 residues. From germline, CDR1 is SGHDT and CDR2 YYEEEE. The V and J ends lost 3 bases and 5 bases respectively, with 17 bases between them. CDR3 coding DNA: TGTGCCAGCAGCTGGCAGGACACCAAGGAGGAGACCCAGTACTTC. This codes for CASSWQDTKEETQYF.

This clone was observed a single time. The chain carries TRBV19 and TRBJ1-5; unclear D gene. CDR1 and CDR2 from the germline V gene are LNHDA and SQIVND (reference sequence). This CDR3 is 14 amino acids long. V lost 7 bases, J lost 3 bases, and 13 bases lay in between. The CDR3 sequence is CASNYRVINQPQHF. As DNA, the CDR3 is TGTGCCAGTAATTATAGAGTGATCAATCAGCCCCAGCATTTT.

The rearrangement joins TRBV15 to TRBJ1-4; D is perhaps TRBD1 (6 bases). Germline CDR1 and CDR2: LNHNV and YYDKDF (reference sequence). Trimming stripped 0 bases from V and 7 bases from J, with 12 bases between. The CDR3 contains 15 residues. The CDR3 loop reads CATSRDQGLGEKLFF. The CDR3 nucleotides read TGTGCCACCAGCAGAGATCAGGGGTTGGGTGAAAAACTGTTTTTT.

This chain joins TRBV30 and TRBJ1-1, with 9 bases aligning to TRBD1. The CDR3 extends over 15 amino acids. Losses at the gene ends were 2 bases for V and 6 bases for J; bases not matched to a gene: 10. Germline-derived CDR1 and CDR2 are GTSNPN and SVGIG (reference sequence). CDR3 sequence (DNA): TGTGCCTGGAGTACGGGGACAGGGAGTATATCTGAAGCTTTCTTT. Its translation: CAWSTGTGSISEAFF.

As DNA, the CDR3 is TGTGCCAGTAATAGGGACAGCTTGAACACTGAAGCTTTCTTT. It translates to CASNRDSLNTEAFF. This chain links TRBV19 with TRBJ1-1; 7 bases are shared with TRBD1. The CDR3 runs to 14 residues. The germline V gene has CDR1 LNHDA and CDR2 SQIVND (reference sequence). Trimming at V came to 7 bases and at J to 0 bases, leaving 5 bases not matched to a gene.

This clone was counted a single time. This CDR3 is also generated by other DNA sequences in the sample. This rearrangement joins TRBV19 to TRBJ1-5, with D tentatively TRBD1 (6 bases). This CDR3 spans 13 amino acids. The germline V gene encodes CDR1 LNHDA and CDR2 SQIVND (reference sequence). Trimming took 2 bases from V and 7 from J, leaving 9 bases between them. CDR3 residues: CASSIQGWQPQHF. The CDR3 DNA reads as TGTGCCAGTAGTATACAGGGGTGGCAGCCCCAGCATTTT.

The J gene is TRBJ2-5, the V gene TRBV9; 9 bases are shared with TRBD2. CDR3 length equals 15 residues. V gave up 7 bases and J gave up 5 bases; unmatched junction bases: 12. CDR1 SGDLS and CDR2 YYNGEE come from the germline V gene. The DNA of the CDR3 is TGTGCCAGCGGTGAGGCTAGCGGGGTCGGGGAGACCCAGTACTTC. Translating gives CASGEASGVGETQYF.

The V call is TRBV4-3, the J call TRBJ1-2; maybe TRBD1 (5 bases). In germline, CDR1 is LGHNA, CDR2 YSLEER. With 3 bases removed from V and 1 base from J, the gap between germline ends came to 15 bases. The CDR3 consists of 16 residues. The DNA for the CDR3 is TGCGCCAGCAGCCACCCCCCAGGACAAGTTAACTATGGCTACACCTTC. Amino acid sequence: CASSHPPGQVNYGYTF.

This clone occurred a few times. The chain recombines TRBV25-1 with TRBJ1-6; a possible D gene is TRBD1 (6 bases). Looked up from germline, CDR1 is MGHDK and CDR2 is SYGVNS. Trimming stripped 6 bases from V and 9 bases from J, with 15 bases between. The CDR3 sequence is 14 residues long. Here the CDR3 DNA reads TGTGCCAGCAGCGAGCTGGGGGCAGGTTCACCCCTCCACTTT. This sequence encodes CASSELGAGSPLHF.

The chain uses TRBV6-5 and TRBJ2-1, with TRBD1 matching over 8 bases. Looked up from germline, CDR1 is MNHEY and CDR2 is SVGAGI. Trimming removed 5 bases from V and 8 bases from J; junction bases left unmatched: 8. CDR3 length: 14 residues. The CDR3 region is CASSRTGPLDEQFF. The CDR3, as DNA: TGTGCCAGCAGTCGGACAGGGCCATTGGATGAGCAGTTCTTC.

The chain joins TRBV19 to TRBJ1-6; the D is unclear. Trimming removed 7 bases at V and 10 bases at J, with 17 bases between. CDR3 length: 14 residues. CDR1 is LNHDA, CDR2 SQIVND, per germline (reference sequence). The CDR3 spells CASTGSVFHSPLHF. The CDR3 region has the DNA TGTGCCAGTACCGGGTCCGTCTTCCACTCACCCCTCCACTTT.

This chain joins TRBV25-1 and TRBJ1-2, with D unresolved. Germline CDR1 reads MGHDK; CDR2 reads SYGVNS. Trimming removed 1 base from V and 4 bases from J, with 16 bases in between. The CDR3 has 16 residues. The CDR3 nucleotides are TGTGCCAGCAGTGAATTGAGTGCAGGAGGCCCCTATGGCTACACCTTC. This codes for CASSELSAGGPYGYTF.

The rearrangement joins TRBV5-1 to TRBJ1-2; 9 bases agree with TRBD1. Germline loops: CDR1 SGHRS, CDR2 YFSETQ. J gave up 3 bases and V 2 bases, and 11 bases lay outside the gene matches. The CDR3 consists of 17 residues. The CDR3 here is CASSLELQGARDYGYTF. Written as DNA, the CDR3 is TGCGCCAGCAGCTTAGAGCTACAGGGGGCGAGAGACTATGGCTACACCTTC. Together with reference TRBV5-1 and TRBJ1-2, the CDR3 gives the full variable domain: KAGVTQTPRYLIKTRGQQVTLSCSPISGHRSVSWYQQTPGQGLQFLFEYFSETQRNKGNFPGRFSGRQFSNSRSEMNVSTLELGDSALYLCASSLELQGARDYGYTFGSGTRLTVV.

Notes on this clone: The identical CDR3 is also encoded by other nucleotide sequences in the sample. This chain joins TRBV5-1 and TRBJ1-3, with D tentatively TRBD1 (5 bases). V was trimmed by 4 bases and J by 0 bases, leaving 11 bases between them. There are 15 residues in the CDR3. Per the germline V gene, CDR1 is SGHRS and CDR2 is YFSETQ. CDR3 residues: CASSLDRGSGNTIYF. The CDR3 nucleotides read TGCGCCAGCAGCCTAGATAGGGGCTCTGGAAACACCATATATTTT.

The CDR3 DNA is TGTGCCAGCAGCCAAGGGGTAATAGCGGGAGCAACAGATACGCAGTATTTT. It specifies CASSQGVIAGATDTQYF. The chain is built from TRBV14 and TRBJ2-3; 9 bases map to TRBD2. J was trimmed by 3 bases and V by 1 base; bases with no gene match: 8. Germline V lookup: CDR1 SGHDN, CDR2 FVKESK. The CDR3 has 17 residues.

The J gene is TRBJ2-1, the V gene TRBV3-1 (or the pseudogene TRBV3-2); no reliable D call. The CDR3 runs to 14 residues. Germline V gives CDR1 LGHDT, CDR2 YNNKEL (reference sequence). Trimming shortened V by 1 base and J by 7 bases, and 11 bases separated the two germline ends. The CDR3 is CASSQGSLRNEQFF. The CDR3 bases are TGTGCCAGCAGCCAAGGCTCCCTCAGGAATGAGCAGTTCTTC.

This chain links TRBV6-5 with TRBJ1-2; tentatively, D is TRBD1 (5 bases). The CDR3 sequence is 15 residues long. Germline assignment: CDR1 MNHEY and CDR2 SVGAGI. V was shortened by 2 bases and J by 4 bases, with 14 bases between the two germline ends. CDR3 residues: CASSYPGGGPYGYTF. The DNA of the CDR3 is TGTGCCAGCAGTTACCCTGGGGGGGGTCCCTATGGCTACACCTTC.

This clone was seen more than once but under ten times. V gene TRBV30 combines with J gene TRBJ1-5; D gene ambiguous. Trimming removed 1 base from V and 2 bases from J, with 12 bases in between. Germline V gene data show CDR1 as GTSNPN and CDR2 as SVGIG (reference sequence). This CDR3 region has 15 residues. The CDR3 spells CAWSGGLVGNQPQHF. In nucleotides, the CDR3 is TGTGCCTGGAGTGGCGGACTCGTGGGCAATCAGCCCCAGCATTTT.

The chain recombines TRBV5-4 with TRBJ2-3, with TRBD2 matching 11 bases. Unmatched junction bases numbered 1, after V lost 0 bases and J lost 4 bases. In germline, CDR1 is SGHNT, CDR2 YYREEE (reference sequence). The CDR3 has 15 amino acids. CDR3 nucleotide sequence: TGTGCCAGCAGCTTGGGACTAGCGGGGTCAGATACGCAGTATTTT. Translated: CASSLGLAGSDTQYF.

In the case of this clone: The junction shows a germline mismatch at one end, possibly a read error. J is TRBJ1-2 and V is TRBV20-1; weak D call: TRBD1 (6 bases). The CDR3 extends over 10 amino acids. Germline CDR1 and CDR2: DFQATT and SNEGSKA (reference sequence). For the CDR3, the DNA is TGCAGTGCCTGGGAGGGGGGTTTCGCCTTC. Amino acids: CSAWEGGFAF.